The clone carrying this T cell receptor beta chain was seen once. The method was immunoSEQ multiplex PCR; TCRdb's version includes in-frame clones alone and lacks a portion of them. The profile shows fewer than 140,000 clones, about 90% of them singletons. With V trimmed by 6 bases and J by 1 base, 7 bases remained unmatched. Per germline, CDR1 MNHEY and CDR2 SMNVEV (reference sequence). The CDR3 contains 15 residues. This sample was included in a study of T cell changes during pregnancy in multiple sclerosis. The TCR comes from a female donor with multiple sclerosis, enrolled in a pregnancy study. This specimen was peripheral blood, taken after pregnancy. J is TRBJ2-3 and V is TRBV27; 7 bases match TRBD2. CDR3 nucleotide sequence: TGTGCCAGCAGGTTACGGGGAGGGGGCACAGATACGCAGTATTTT. Protein product: CASRLRGGGTDTQYF.